These 15 T cell receptor beta chains were sequenced from one sample in a study of T cell responses to AZD1222 COVID-19 vaccine. The repertoire was sequenced with immunoSEQ multiplex PCR; TCRdb's copy has only in-frame clones and lacks some. The table shows 100,000 to 150,000 clones, with 91% occurring only once. Sequences were derived from peripheral blood, sampled on day 0 of AZD1222 vaccination. Every receptor here comes from an adult in good health.

The chain recombines TRBV7-9 with TRBJ1-1; possible D gene TRBD1, 5 bases. V was shortened by 6 bases and J by 5 bases, with 16 bases between the two germline ends. The germline V gene has CDR1 SEHNR and CDR2 FQNEAQ (reference sequence). The CDR3 totals 14 residues. CDR3 sequence reads: CASSPPGLGTEAFF. CDR3 nucleotides: TGTGCCAGCAGTCCGCCGGGACTGGGGACTGAAGCTTTCTTT.

The chain links TRBV5-1 to TRBJ1-6, with no clear D. This CDR3 region has 14 residues. V shed 0 bases and J shed 8 bases, with 9 bases lying between them. Per the germline V gene, CDR1 is SGHRS and CDR2 is YFSETQ. In nucleotides, the CDR3 is TGCGCCAGCAGCTTGGGACCCGCCGATTCACCCCTCCACTTT. This translates into CASSLGPADSPLHF.

The rearrangement links TRBV4-1 to TRBJ1-2; TRBD1 is a possible D gene (5 bases). The length of the CDR3 is 15 residues. Germline CDR1 reads MGHRA; CDR2 reads YSYEKL. Between the trimmed V and J ends, which lost 1 base and 5 bases, there was a span of 14 bases. This CDR3 reads CASSQGGGPAYGYTF. The CDR3 DNA sequence: TGCGCCAGCAGCCAAGGGGGCGGTCCGGCTTATGGCTACACCTTC.

This chain connects TRBV4-1 to TRBJ2-5; tentatively, D is TRBD2 (5 bases). Germline V gene sequence: CDR1 MGHRA, CDR2 YSYEKL. Trimming took 0 bases from V and 4 from J, leaving 12 bases between them. The CDR3 totals 15 residues. CDR3 residues: CASSQEGRGRETQYF. In DNA form, the CDR3 reads TGCGCCAGCAGCCAAGAGGGCAGAGGGCGAGAGACCCAGTACTTC.

This clone was observed a few times. The genes are TRBV10-1 and TRBJ2-7, with 9 bases that match TRBD2. The junction had 17 bases not matched to a gene; V was cut back by 5 bases and J by 6 bases. The CDR3 covers 17 residues. The germline V gene encodes CDR1 WNHNN and CDR2 SYGVQD (reference sequence). CDR3 DNA: TGCGCCAGCAGTTGGGGGGCAGTGGTAGCGGGAGTTCCCGAGCAGTACTTC. As protein: CASSWGAVVAGVPEQYF.

The J gene is TRBJ1-5, the V gene TRBV2; 7 bases align to TRBD1. This CDR3 comprises 15 residues. Germline trimming cut 5 bases from V and 1 base from J; bases unmatched to any gene: 5. Germline lookup yields CDR1 SNHLY and CDR2 FYNNEI. The CDR3 sequence: CASSRDSTSNQPQHF. The CDR3 DNA reads as TGTGCCAGCAGTCGGGACAGTACGAGCAATCAGCCCCAGCATTTT.

CDR3 sequence (DNA): TGTGCCAGCAGCTTAGTCGGCAATGAGCAGTTCTTC. Translating it yields CASSLVGNEQFF. J is TRBJ2-1 and V is TRBV13; D call uncertain. V lost 1 base to trimming and J lost 6 bases, with 4 bases between them. Germline CDR1 is PRHDT and CDR2 is FYEKMQ (reference sequence). This CDR3 is built from 12 residues.

This chain joins TRBV4-1 and TRBJ1-5, with a weak D call TRBD1 (5 bases). Germline V gene data show CDR1 as MGHRA and CDR2 as YSYEKL. This CDR3 region has 15 residues. V lost 0 bases and J 4 bases, leaving 10 bases between the germline ends. The CDR3 sequence: CASSQDWDPNQPQHF. Written as DNA, the CDR3 is TGCGCCAGCAGCCAAGATTGGGACCCTAATCAGCCCCAGCATTTT.

The chain recombines TRBV27 with TRBJ1-2; D unclear. Germline V lookup: CDR1 MNHEY, CDR2 SMNVEV (reference sequence). Trimming pared 2 bases from V and 4 bases from J, leaving 8 bases between. The CDR3 extends over 13 amino acids. The CDR3 region is CASSLTGPYGYTF. For the CDR3, the DNA is TGTGCCAGCAGTTTAACGGGCCCCTATGGCTACACCTTC.

V usage is TRBV24-1 and J usage is TRBJ2-6; D is undetermined. The CDR3 contains 16 residues. Germline values: CDR1 KGHDR, CDR2 SFDVKD. Trimming left V 4 bases short and J 4 bases short, with 13 bases between. CDR3: CATSDARGPGANVLTF. The CDR3 region has the DNA TGTGCCACCAGTGACGCCCGTGGGCCAGGGGCCAACGTCCTGACTTTC.

The rearrangement joins TRBV19 to TRBJ2-2; 7 bases agree with TRBD1. CDR1 LNHDA and CDR2 SQIVND come from the germline V gene (reference sequence). The CDR3 contains 15 residues. Trimming cost V 4 bases and J 5 bases; bases outside gene matches: 7. The CDR3 reads CASSTQTGRTGELFF. For the CDR3, the DNA is TGTGCCAGTAGTACCCAGACAGGGCGAACCGGGGAGCTGTTTTTT.

The chain links TRBV29-1 to TRBJ1-5, with unresolved D. The CDR3 runs to 12 residues. V was trimmed by 4 bases and J by 4 bases, leaving 8 bases between them. Germline assignment: CDR1 SQVTM and CDR2 ANQGSEA. Here the CDR3 DNA reads TGCAGCGTTGTGGGCGAAAATCAGCCCCAGCATTTT. It specifies CSVVGENQPQHF.

This chain uses TRBV27 with TRBJ1-2, with D unclear. The CDR3 is 16 residues long. From germline, CDR1 is MNHEY and CDR2 SMNVEV (reference sequence). Trimming left V 3 bases short and J 5 bases short, with 19 bases between. The CDR3 DNA reads as TGTGCCAGCAGTTTTCTCCCCCCGACGGGCCTTTATGGCTACACCTTC. Translated: CASSFLPPTGLYGYTF.

The J gene is TRBJ1-1, the V gene TRBV10-3; 7 bases agree with TRBD1. Germline CDR1 reads ENHRY; CDR2 reads SYGVKD. The CDR3 spans 13 residues. J was trimmed by 2 bases and V by 6 bases; bases with no gene match: 3. As DNA, the CDR3 is TGTGCCATCAGCGGGACAGCTAACACTGAAGCTTTCTTT. Amino acid sequence: CAISGTANTEAFF.

CDR3 nucleotide sequence: TGTGCCAGCAGCTTACGATCAGGGGCCGGAAGCGGGGAGCTGTTTTTT. Protein sequence: CASSLRSGAGSGELFF. V usage is TRBV7-8 and J usage is TRBJ2-2; the D gene is possibly TRBD1 (6 bases). The CDR3 length is 16 residues. V was cut by 2 bases and J by 7 bases, with 17 bases left in between. Germline assignment: CDR1 SGHVS and CDR2 FQNEAQ.